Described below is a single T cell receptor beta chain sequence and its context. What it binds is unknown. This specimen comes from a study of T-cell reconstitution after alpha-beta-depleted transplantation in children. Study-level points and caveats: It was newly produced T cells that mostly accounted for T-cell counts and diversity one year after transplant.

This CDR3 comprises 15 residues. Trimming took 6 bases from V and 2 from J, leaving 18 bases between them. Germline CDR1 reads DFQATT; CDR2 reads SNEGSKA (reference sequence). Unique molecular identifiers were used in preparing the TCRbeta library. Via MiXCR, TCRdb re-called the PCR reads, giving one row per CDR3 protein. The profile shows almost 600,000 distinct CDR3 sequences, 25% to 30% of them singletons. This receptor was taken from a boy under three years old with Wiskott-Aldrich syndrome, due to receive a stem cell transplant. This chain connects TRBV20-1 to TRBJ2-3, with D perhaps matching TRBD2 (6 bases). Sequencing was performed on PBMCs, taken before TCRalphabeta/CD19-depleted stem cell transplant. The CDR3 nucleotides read TGCAGTGCGCAAGACAAGCGGGTCCACACAGATACGCAGTATTTT. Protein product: CSAQDKRVHTDTQYF.